The 10 T cell receptor beta chains presented below share a single source sample, sequenced in a study of T cell responses to AZD1222 COVID-19 vaccine. The repertoire was sequenced with immunoSEQ multiplex PCR; TCRdb's copy has only in-frame clones and lacks some. This sample has about 120,000 clones, with 90% to 95% found just once. The sample in question was peripheral blood, obtained 28 days after the second AZD1222 dose. The receptors originated from an adult who received the AZD1222 COVID-19 vaccine.

The chain joins TRBV7-2 to TRBJ2-1, with D possibly matching TRBD2 (6 bases). This CDR3 is built from 15 residues. Germline V lookup: CDR1 SGHTA, CDR2 FQGNSA. V was trimmed by 2 bases and J by 8 bases, leaving 16 bases between them. CDR3 region: CASSLRPGLHDEQFF. CDR3 nucleotide sequence: TGTGCCAGCAGCTTAAGACCGGGACTCCACGATGAGCAGTTCTTC.

Note on this clone: Other DNA sequences in the sample encode the same CDR3. The CDR3 coding sequence is TGTGCCAGCAGCCGGGGGACAGGGCATTATGGCTACACCTTC. Amino acid sequence: CASSRGTGHYGYTF. This chain joins TRBV5-6 and TRBJ1-2, with 9 bases aligning to TRBD1. J gave up 5 bases and V 4 bases, and 6 bases lay outside the gene matches. Germline loops: CDR1 SGHDT, CDR2 YYEEEE. The CDR3 contains 14 residues. Full variable domain (outside the CDR3, taken from reference TRBV5-6 and TRBJ1-2): DAGVTQSPTHLIKTRGQQVTLRCSPKSGHDTVSWYQQALGQGPQFIFQYYEEEERQRGNFPDRFSGHQFPNYSSELNVNALLLGDSALYLCASSRGTGHYGYTFGSGTRLTVV.

This chain joins TRBV30 and TRBJ2-5; D is undetermined. Trimming cost V 0 bases and J 2 bases, with 7 bases left between them. The CDR3 totals 13 residues. Germline V lookup: CDR1 GTSNPN, CDR2 SVGIG (reference sequence). CDR3: CAWSVGTQETQYF. Here the CDR3 DNA reads TGTGCCTGGAGTGTGGGCACTCAAGAGACCCAGTACTTC.

The genes are TRBV14 and TRBJ1-2; D ambiguous. Germline V lookup: CDR1 SGHDN, CDR2 FVKESK. With 4 bases removed from V and 4 bases from J, the gap between germline ends came to 16 bases. The CDR3 covers 15 residues. The DNA for the CDR3 is TGTGCCAGCAGCCTACCAAACGCGTCCCCCTATGGCTACACCTTC. Translating gives CASSLPNASPYGYTF.

The chain uses TRBV13 and TRBJ2-3; D is undetermined. CDR1 PRHDT and CDR2 FYEKMQ come from the germline V gene (reference sequence). Trimming took off 1 base at V and 4 bases at J, with 9 bases between the two ends. This CDR3 has 14 residues. CDR3 loop: CASSLDPSSDTQYF. CDR3 DNA sequence: TGTGCCAGCAGCTTAGATCCCAGCTCAGATACGCAGTATTTT. Variable domain in full (rest from reference TRBV13 and TRBJ2-3): AAGVIQSPRHLIKEKRETATLKCYPIPRHDTVYWYQQGPGQDPQFLISFYEKMQSDKGSIPDRFSAQQFSDYHSELNMSSLELGDSALYFCASSLDPSSDTQYFGPGTRLTVL.

The J gene is TRBJ1-3, the V gene TRBV2; D unclear. This CDR3 contains 13 residues. V was pared by 5 bases and J by 3 bases, with 8 bases between. The germline CDR1 and CDR2 sequences are SNHLY and FYNNEI. The DNA of the CDR3 is TGTGCCAGCAGTCCGGGAAGTGGAAACACCATATATTTT. Amino acids: CASSPGSGNTIYF.

In nucleotides, the CDR3 is TGTGCCAGCAGCCCGACAGGGGTGGTGCCCCAGCATTTT. It encodes CASSPTGVVPQHF. V gene TRBV11-2 combines with J gene TRBJ1-5; 8 bases match TRBD1. From germline, CDR1 is SGHAT and CDR2 FQNNGV. The V and J ends lost 5 bases and 9 bases, in that order; junction bases with no gene match: 6. CDR3 length equals 13 residues.

J is TRBJ1-3 and V is TRBV15; D gene ambiguous. The CDR3 loop spans 16 amino acids. The germline V gene encodes CDR1 LNHNV and CDR2 YYDKDF (reference sequence). Trimming left V 0 bases short and J 0 bases short, with 9 bases between. CDR3 DNA sequence: TGTGCCACCAGCAGAGACCGAAAAATCTCTGGAAACACCATATATTTT. It is translated as CATSRDRKISGNTIYF.

V usage is TRBV7-9 and J usage is TRBJ1-1; D call uncertain. Trimming left V 3 bases short and J 1 base short, with 6 bases between. The CDR3 length is 13 residues. Per the germline V gene, CDR1 is SEHNR and CDR2 is FQNEAQ (reference sequence). In nucleotides, the CDR3 is TGTGCCAGCAGCTTCCGGGAGAACACTGAAGCTTTCTTT. Translation: CASSFRENTEAFF.

The rearrangement links TRBV6-5 to TRBJ1-1, with 10 bases matching TRBD1. The CDR3 has 14 amino acids. V shed 6 bases, J shed 6 bases, and the junction held 7 bases outside the gene matches. CDR1 MNHEY and CDR2 SVGAGI come from the germline V gene. As DNA, the CDR3 is TGTGCCAGCAGCATGGGGACAGGGGCGCCTGAAGCTTTCTTT. It is translated as CASSMGTGAPEAFF.